The rows below give T cell receptor beta chains drawn from one sample of a study of identical twins. TCRdb independently ran MiXCR on the 5' RACE reads; one entry per CDR3 protein. This table has roughly 570,000 distinct CDR3 sequences, more than 9% appearing once. These records were also assigned to another study, of yellow fever vaccine responses in identical twins.

What was sequenced was PBMCs. The origin of the receptors is a young woman in good health. CDR3s include the opening cysteine and the closing phenylalanine or tryptophan. A D gene is named only where the DNA matches it firmly. Rows give clone size only sometimes, using once, few, many, or a class for an expanded clone.

CDR3 DNA | CDR3 protein | clone size | D gene | J gene | V gene
TGTGCCAGCAGTTCCGCCGGGACAGGACCTCCTAACTATGGCTACACCTTC | CASSSAGTGPPNYGYTF | - | TRBD1 | TRBJ1-2 | TRBV28
TGCGCCAGCAGCCAAGATCGGGGGATCTACGAGCAGTACTTC | CASSQDRGIYEQYF | - | - | TRBJ2-7 | TRBV4-3
TGCAGTGCCGGAGCGACCCCTTCCGACGAGCAGTACTTC | CSAGATPSDEQYF | many | - | TRBJ2-7 | TRBV20-1
TGTGCCAGCAGCTTAGGGACTAGCGTCGATGAGCAGTTCTTC | CASSLGTSVDEQFF | many | TRBD2 | TRBJ2-1 | TRBV11-3
TGCGCCAGCAGCTCCAGAGACACCTATAATTCACCCCTCCACTTT | CASSSRDTYNSPLHF | - | - | TRBJ1-6 | TRBV5-1
TGTGCCAGCAGCTCCCACACCGGGGAGCTGTTTTTT | CASSSHTGELFF | many | - | TRBJ2-2 | TRBV7-9
TGTGCCAGCAGCGTAGAAGAGGGGGGACTAGCGGGGGTGAAACGCACAGATACGCAGTATTTT | CASSVEEGGLAGVKRTDTQYF | few | TRBD2 | TRBJ2-3 | TRBV9
TGTGCCAGCTCAACGACTAGCACAGATACGCAGTATTTT | CASSTTSTDTQYF | many | - | TRBJ2-3 | TRBV18
TGTGCCAGCAGTACCACAGGGGGCCTATACGAGCAGTACTTC | CASSTTGGLYEQYF | - | TRBD1 | TRBJ2-7 | TRBV6-2/TRBV6-3
TGCAGCGTTGAAGAATCGGGGGTATACGAGCAGTACTTC | CSVEESGVYEQYF | - | - | TRBJ2-7 | TRBV29-1
TGTGCCAGCAGCATACTAGCGGGAGTGGGAAATGAGCAGTTCTTC | CASSILAGVGNEQFF | many | TRBD2 | TRBJ2-1 | TRBV7-9
TGTGCCAGCAGTACCCGGGGCCACTACAATGAGCAGTTCTTC | CASSTRGHYNEQFF | few | - | TRBJ2-1 | TRBV27
TGTGCCAGCAGGTCCGGGTGGGGGGCCTTTTCACCCCTCCACTTT | CASRSGWGAFSPLHF | - | - | TRBJ1-6 | TRBV11-2
TGTGCCTGGGACCCCGAAGGGGGAATGTCCTACGAGCAGTACTTC | CAWDPEGGMSYEQYF | - | - | TRBJ2-7 | TRBV30
TGTGCCATCAGTGATGCTAGCGGGAGATTGGGATTGGTGGAGACCCAGTACTTC | CAISDASGRLGLVETQYF | few | TRBD2 | TRBJ2-5 | TRBV10-3
TGCAGCGTTGATCCGGGACAGGGCGCCTCTGGGGCCAACGTCCTGACTTTC | CSVDPGQGASGANVLTF | - | TRBD1 | TRBJ2-6 | TRBV29-1
TGTGCCAGCAGCTCGAGTGGGGGCAATGAGCAGTTCTTC | CASSSSGGNEQFF | few | - | TRBJ2-1 | TRBV5-4
TGCAGCGTAGGCGACCTTACGTACACTGAAGCTTTCTTT | CSVGDLTYTEAFF | - | - | TRBJ1-1 | TRBV29-1
TGTGCCACTCCCTCCGAGGGACTAGCGATGGGGAATGAGCAGTTCTTC | CATPSEGLAMGNEQFF | many | TRBD2 | TRBJ2-1 | TRBV2
TGTGCCAGCAGTTTACCGGGGGTCATCTCTGGAAACACCATATATTTT | CASSLPGVISGNTIYF | few | - | TRBJ1-3 | TRBV28
TGCAGCGTTGAAGATACAGTGGTTTCCAAAAACATTCAGTACTTC | CSVEDTVVSKNIQYF | few | - | TRBJ2-4 | TRBV29-1
TGCAGCGTCGAGTTTAGGGACAGGGTTGAAGCTTTCTTT | CSVEFRDRVEAFF | few | TRBD1 | TRBJ1-1 | TRBV29-1
TGTGCCAGCAGCTTCACCCCGGGACAGTCCTACGAGCAGTACTTC | CASSFTPGQSYEQYF | few | TRBD1 | TRBJ2-7 | TRBV7-2
TGTGCCAGCAGCACCCAGGTGACAGAGATAGCCTACGAGCAGTACTTC | CASSTQVTEIAYEQYF | many | - | TRBJ2-7 | TRBV7-9
TGCGCCAGCAGCCTTCAACGGACTAGCGGGGTCTCCTACGAGCAGTACTTC | CASSLQRTSGVSYEQYF | many | TRBD2 | TRBJ2-7 | TRBV5-1
TGTGCCAGCAGCCCAGTGCTGCTCGGGGAGCTGTTTTTT | CASSPVLLGELFF | - | - | TRBJ2-2 | TRBV4-2
TGTGCCAGCAGTATTACAGGGAGGCACACCGGGGAGCTGTTTTTT | CASSITGRHTGELFF | - | - | TRBJ2-2 | TRBV6-2/TRBV6-3